The sequence of this T cell receptor (beta chain) was determined in a study of regulatory T cells in long-lasting Graves disease. Libraries of TCR beta came from iRepertoire HTBI primers plus Arm-PCR of CDR3 regions. TCRdb re-derived calls from the multiplex PCR reads in MiXCR, one entry per CDR3 protein. This table has around 500,000 distinct CDR3 sequences, around 16% appearing once. This clonotype was seen at least ten times. Its antigen is as yet unknown. Specified time point: newly diagnosed GD, antithyroid drugs for less than 3 months. PBMC-extracted RNA yielded the TCR library. American Thyroid Association guidelines defined Graves' disease diagnosis. Patient provenance is recorded as an endocrinology department in Xi'an, China. Notes on the study in general: Patients with persistent Graves' had lower TCR diversity than newly diagnosed patients.

Germline assignment: CDR1 MNHEY and CDR2 SVGEGT. The ends lost 6 bases at V and 7 bases at J; junction bases unmatched: 6. The CDR3 contains 14 residues. These same records also appear under a second study, on T cells in Graves' hyperthyroidism and ophthalmopathy. That report adds: Ophthalmopathy was told apart from stable hyperthyroidism by a 13 V-J model.

The sequencing used peripheral blood mononuclear cells (PBMCs), collected at new diagnosis, from a patient treated with antithyroid drugs. The source is a woman aged 35-60 years with Graves disease. V is TRBV6-2 or TRBV6-3 and J is TRBJ1-4, with 9 bases lining up with TRBD1. The CDR3 protein is CASSRQGESEKLFF. CDR3 coding DNA: TGTGCCAGCAGCAGACAGGGGGAGAGTGAAAAACTGTTTTTT.